These 32 T cell receptor beta chains share one sample of origin, sequenced in a study of blood T cells in healthy people across ages. Together with a sample-barcoded 5' primer, a J-beta primer mix was included in a second PCR lasting roughly 6 to 12 cycles. One entry per CDR3 protein, called by TCRdb with MiXCR from the 5' RACE reads. This table has over a million distinct CDR3 sequences, 35% to 55% appearing once. What was sequenced was blood. Receptor source: a woman aged 60 to 75 in good health.

The genes are TRBV6-5 and TRBJ2-7; a weak D match, TRBD1 (6 bases). The CDR3 runs to 14 residues. Germline V gene sequence: CDR1 MNHEY, CDR2 SVGAGI. V lost 2 bases, J lost 2 bases, and 10 bases lay in between. CDR3 residues: CASSYGQIAYEQYF. The CDR3 nucleotides are TGTGCCAGCAGTTACGGACAGATCGCCTACGAGCAGTACTTC.

The chain carries TRBV6-5 and TRBJ1-2; D uncertain. This CDR3 region has 14 residues. Germline V CDR1 and CDR2: MNHEY, SVGAGI. The germline V and J ends were trimmed by 6 bases and 0 bases, with 11 bases remaining between them. The chain's CDR3 is CASRQSPPNYGYTF. The CDR3 DNA reads as TGTGCCAGCAGACAAAGCCCCCCTAACTATGGCTACACCTTC.

The chain uses TRBV11-1 and TRBJ2-7, with a possible D match to TRBD2 (5 bases). CDR1 is SGHAT and CDR2 is FQDESV in the germline V gene (reference sequence). This CDR3 has 15 amino acids. Trimming shortened V by 1 base and J by 1 base, and 11 bases separated the two germline ends. The CDR3 nucleotides read TGTGCCAGCAGCTTAGGAGGCGGGCAATCCTACGAGCAGTACTTC. Protein sequence: CASSLGGGQSYEQYF. The variable domain in full, completed from reference TRBV11-1 and TRBJ2-7, reads EAEVAQSPRYKITEKSQAVAFWCDPISGHATLYWYRQILGQGPELLVQFQDESVVDDSQLPKDRFSAERLKGVDSTLKIQPAELGDSAMYLCASSLGGGQSYEQYFGPGTRLTVT.

This chain uses TRBV30 with TRBJ2-4, with 8 bases that match TRBD2. Looked up from germline, CDR1 is GTSNPN and CDR2 is SVGIG (reference sequence). This CDR3 region has 14 residues. V trimming: 3 bases; J trimming: 8 bases; junction bases outside the gene matches: 9. The CDR3, as DNA: TGTGCCTGGAGGTCCAGCGGGAGCCTTGACATTCAGTACTTC. Protein sequence: CAWRSSGSLDIQYF.

This clonotype has just a few counts. The chain carries TRBV12-3 or TRBV12-4 and TRBJ2-7; TRBD1 might be the D (5 bases). The CDR3 consists of 15 residues. V was clipped by 3 bases and J by 1 base, with 13 bases between them. CDR3 bases: TGTGCCAGCAGTTTCGTCTCCCAGGGATCCTACGAGCAGTACTTC. Its translation is CASSFVSQGSYEQYF.

V is TRBV6-1 and J is TRBJ2-5; D unresolved. This CDR3 comprises 11 residues. V was pared by 3 bases and J by 5 bases, with 4 bases between. From germline, CDR1 is MNHNS and CDR2 SASEGT. CDR3 DNA: TGTGCCAGCAGTGATTTTGAGACCCAGTACTTC. Its protein is CASSDFETQYF.

This clonotype appeared a few times. The chain employs TRBV12-3 or TRBV12-4 and TRBJ1-5, with 7 bases fitting TRBD1. The V and J ends lost 6 bases and 3 bases, in that order; junction bases with no gene match: 8. The CDR3 contains 15 residues. The CDR3 DNA reads as TGTGCCAGCAGCAAGGAAGGGGGCAACAATCAGCCCCAGCATTTT. Encoded protein: CASSKEGGNNQPQHF.

This clonotype was counted between two and nine times. The V and J genes are TRBV12-3 or TRBV12-4 and TRBJ2-1; 7 positions agree with TRBD2. This CDR3 has 13 residues. The ends lost 6 bases at V and 5 bases at J; junction bases unmatched: 4. CDR3 in amino acids: CASSGGRDNEQFF. DNA for the CDR3: TGTGCCAGCAGCGGGGGGAGGGACAATGAGCAGTTCTTC.

The chain is built from TRBV4-2 and TRBJ1-2, with D uncertain. The CDR3 spans 13 residues. Germline CDR1 LGHNA, CDR2 YNFKEQ. V gave up 2 bases and J gave up 5 bases, with 9 bases separating them. CDR3 nucleotide sequence: TGTGCCAGCAGCCAAAGGCCAGGTTATGGCTACACCTTC. This codes for CASSQRPGYGYTF.

This clonotype was observed a handful of times. V gene TRBV19 combines with J gene TRBJ2-3; 14 nucleotides align to TRBD2. CDR1 LNHDA and CDR2 SQIVND come from the germline V gene (reference sequence). V lost 6 bases to trimming and J lost 12 bases; unmatched junction nucleotides: 5. The CDR3 length is 13 residues. Written as DNA, the CDR3 is TGTGCCAGTAGACGGACTAGCGGGAGGAAACAGTATTTT. Protein sequence: CASRRTSGRKQYF.

The gene calls are TRBV20-1 and TRBJ2-4; D might be TRBD2 (5 bases). Germline V gene data show CDR1 as DFQATT and CDR2 as SNEGSKA (reference sequence). With 6 bases removed from V and 0 bases from J, the gap between germline ends came to 12 bases. The length of the CDR3 is 14 residues. CDR3 residues: CSAEGLIAKNIQYF. In DNA form, the CDR3 reads TGCAGTGCCGAAGGACTGATAGCCAAAAACATTCAGTACTTC.

The chain couples TRBV5-1 to TRBJ2-1, with 8 bases fitting TRBD1. This CDR3 is built from 13 residues. Germline V lookup: CDR1 SGHRS, CDR2 YFSETQ. V trimming: 4 bases; J trimming: 8 bases; junction bases outside the gene matches: 5. Here the CDR3 reads CASSQGQVDEQFF. The CDR3 DNA reads as TGCGCCAGCAGCCAGGGACAGGTCGATGAGCAGTTCTTC. The entire variable domain, with the rest obtained from reference TRBV5-1 and TRBJ2-1, is as follows: KAGVTQTPRYLIKTRGQQVTLSCSPISGHRSVSWYQQTPGQGLQFLFEYFSETQRNKGNFPGRFSGRQFSNSRSEMNVSTLELGDSALYLCASSQGQVDEQFFGPGTRLTVL.

The rearrangement links TRBV29-1 to TRBJ2-7; D perhaps matches TRBD1 (5 bases). CDR1 is SQVTM, CDR2 ANQGSEA, per germline. Trimming removed 6 bases at V and 3 bases at J, with 15 bases between. The CDR3 covers 13 residues. As DNA, the CDR3 is TGCAGCGTCGCCAGGGCCGCCAGCTACGAGCAGTACTTC. Translating gives CSVARAASYEQYF.

This clonotype was found many times. The CDR3 spells CASSPVASGPNYEQYF. Here the CDR3 DNA reads TGTGCCAGCAGCCCGGTGGCTAGCGGCCCCAACTACGAGCAGTACTTC. This chain connects TRBV11-3 to TRBJ2-7; TRBD2 agrees at 7 bases. J gave up 3 bases and V 5 bases, and 13 bases lay outside the gene matches. This CDR3 has 16 amino acids. CDR1 and CDR2 from the germline V gene are SGHNT and YENEEA.

This clonotype has a handful of counts. J is TRBJ2-1 and V is TRBV20-1; the D gene is possibly TRBD2 (5 bases). CDR3 length: 16 residues. Deletions cut 0 bases from V and 8 bases from J, with 20 bases between. CDR1 and CDR2 from the germline V gene are DFQATT and SNEGSKA (reference sequence). CDR3 sequence reads: CSAREGGGSSFYEQFF. As DNA, the CDR3 is TGCAGTGCTAGAGAAGGCGGAGGTAGCTCGTTCTATGAGCAGTTCTTC.

V usage is TRBV27 and J usage is TRBJ1-5; possibly TRBD1 for D (5 bases). Trimming left V 5 bases short and J 12 bases short, with 14 bases between. This CDR3 spans 12 amino acids. Germline values: CDR1 MNHEY, CDR2 SMNVEV (reference sequence). CDR3 in DNA: TGTGCCAGCAGTCCAGGCCGGGGGAGCCAGCATTTT. As protein: CASSPGRGSQHF.

A few counts support this clonotype. The chain has TRBV4-1 and TRBJ2-2, with 12 nucleotides matching TRBD2. With 5 bases clipped from V and 5 bases from J, the junction kept 9 bases outside the gene matches. Germline values: CDR1 MGHRA, CDR2 YSYEKL. This CDR3 contains 17 residues. The CDR3 DNA is TGCGCCAGCAGCTTACGTCTAGCGGGAGGGCCGACCGGGGAGCTGTTTTTT. Translation gives CASSLRLAGGPTGELFF.

The chain recombines TRBV7-6 with TRBJ2-1; the match to TRBD2 covers 7 bases. The CDR3 has 17 residues. Germline assignment: CDR1 SGHVS and CDR2 FNYEAQ. Losses at the gene ends were 1 base for V and 2 bases for J; bases not matched to a gene: 8. DNA of the CDR3: TGTGCCAGCAGCTTAGTTCGTGGCGGGAGTGCCTACAATGAGCAGTTCTTC. This codes for CASSLVRGGSAYNEQFF.

This clonotype was picked up a small number of times. This rearrangement joins TRBV20-1 to TRBJ2-7, with TRBD1 matching 8 bases. The CDR3 runs 15 residues. V lost 0 bases to trimming and J lost 3 bases; unmatched junction nucleotides: 7. Germline loops: CDR1 DFQATT, CDR2 SNEGSKA (reference sequence). Here the CDR3 reads CSARDSTGVYYEQYF. CDR3 sequence (DNA): TGCAGTGCTAGAGACTCGACAGGGGTTTACTACGAGCAGTACTTC.

The chain carries TRBV7-9 and TRBJ2-1; the match to TRBD2 covers 9 bases. After removal of 2 bases from V and 5 bases from J, the junction contained 4 bases not matched to a gene. Looked up from germline, CDR1 is SEHNR and CDR2 is FQNEAQ (reference sequence). The CDR3 covers 15 residues. The CDR3 nucleotides are TGTGCCAGCAGCTTAAGGCGGGAGGGGAACAATGAGCAGTTCTTC. It yields the protein CASSLRREGNNEQFF.

J is TRBJ2-7 and V is TRBV25-1, with 11 bases that match TRBD2. Germline V gives CDR1 MGHDK, CDR2 SYGVNS. The trim removed 6 bases at V and 1 base at J, leaving 8 bases unmatched. CDR3 size: 16 residues. The CDR3 sequence is CASRDTGTSGSYEQYF. CDR3 bases: TGTGCCAGCAGGGATACCGGGACTAGCGGATCCTACGAGCAGTACTTC.

This chain uses TRBV7-9 with TRBJ2-1, with D perhaps matching TRBD1 or TRBD2 (5 bases each). V lost 5 bases to trimming and J lost 0 bases, with 11 bases between them. This CDR3 is built from 15 residues. CDR1 SEHNR and CDR2 FQNEAQ come from the germline V gene (reference sequence). CDR3 sequence reads: CASSGAGSSYNEQFF. The DNA of the CDR3 is TGTGCCAGCAGCGGGGCAGGGAGCTCCTACAATGAGCAGTTCTTC.

CDR3 protein: CASSDRGGGQPQHF. CDR3 DNA sequence: TGTGCCAGCAGTGACAGGGGAGGGGGTCAGCCCCAGCATTTT. The chain recombines TRBV27 with TRBJ1-5; TRBD1 aligns across 8 bases. V shed 5 bases and J 6 bases; nucleotides not matched to a gene: 6. Germline CDR1 MNHEY, CDR2 SMNVEV (reference sequence). CDR3 size: 14 residues.

The J gene is TRBJ2-5, the V gene TRBV9, with D possibly being TRBD2 (5 bases). The DNA end favors TRBJ2-7, so the J call may be wrong. The CDR3 loop spans 14 amino acids. Germline V gene data show CDR1 as SGDLS and CDR2 as YYNGEE. The CDR3 sequence is CASSVAPGRDEQYF. The DNA for the CDR3 is TGTGCCAGCAGCGTAGCCCCGGGAAGGGACGAGCAGTACTTC.

The chain uses TRBV29-1 and TRBJ1-4; possibly TRBD1 for D (5 bases). V was trimmed by 6 bases and J by 8 bases, leaving 34 bases between them. The CDR3 has 19 residues. Germline CDR1 is SQVTM and CDR2 is ANQGSEA. The CDR3 here is CSVLQESRDAIAGGEKLFF. The CDR3 DNA reads as TGCAGCGTACTACAGGAGTCACGGGATGCTATCGCCGGTGGAGAAAAACTGTTTTTT.

The rearrangement links TRBV6-6 to TRBJ2-2; 8 positions agree with TRBD2. Germline-derived CDR1 and CDR2 are MNHNY and SVGAGI (reference sequence). There are 13 residues in the CDR3. Trimming took 6 bases from V and 7 from J; bases not matched to a gene: 4. The CDR3 is CASSSGRVGELFF. In DNA, the CDR3 is TGTGCCAGCAGCTCCGGGAGGGTCGGGGAGCTGTTTTTT.

The V and J genes are TRBV27 and TRBJ1-1; D unresolved. Looked up from germline, CDR1 is MNHEY and CDR2 is SMNVEV (reference sequence). This CDR3 comprises 15 residues. Trimming took 3 bases from V and 3 from J, leaving 14 bases between them. Here the CDR3 DNA reads TGTGCCAGCAGTTTCTTGGCATACCAGGACACTGAAGCTTTCTTT. Its translation is CASSFLAYQDTEAFF.

This clonotype was detected a few times. This chain connects TRBV18 to TRBJ2-1, with D tentatively TRBD1 or TRBD2 (5 bases each). CDR1 is KGHSH and CDR2 is LQKENI in the germline V gene. V lost 0 bases to trimming and J lost 5 bases, with 17 bases between them. This CDR3 contains 17 residues. CDR3 bases: TGTGCCAGCTCACCACCTTTGGGGGATCCCGAACACAATGAGCAGTTCTTC. Protein sequence: CASSPPLGDPEHNEQFF.

This clonotype was picked up a small number of times. This sequence joins TRBV24-1 and TRBJ2-4, with a possible D match to TRBD2 (6 bases). V shed 4 bases and J shed 0 bases, with 24 bases lying between them. CDR1 is KGHDR, CDR2 SFDVKD, per germline. The CDR3 is 20 residues long. The CDR3 loop is CATSDQFERRGRRAKNIQYF. Here the CDR3 DNA reads TGTGCCACCAGTGACCAATTCGAGCGGCGGGGTCGAAGAGCCAAAAACATTCAGTACTTC.

This clonotype turned up a few times. The chain has TRBV5-1 and TRBJ2-1; 10 positions match TRBD2. The CDR3 is 15 residues long. V gave up 5 bases and J gave up 6 bases; unmatched junction bases: 8. Germline V CDR1 and CDR2: SGHRS, YFSETQ. CDR3 in amino acids: CASREAGGPPNEQFF. CDR3 in DNA: TGCGCCAGCAGAGAAGCGGGAGGGCCCCCCAATGAGCAGTTCTTC.

This clonotype was found once. The chain recombines TRBV7-2 with TRBJ1-5; D might be TRBD1 (5 bases). Germline V CDR1 and CDR2: SGHTA, FQGNSA. This CDR3 has 14 amino acids. Trimming took off 6 bases at V and 2 bases at J, with 11 bases between the two ends. This CDR3 is CASSSLRGNQPQHF. CDR3 coding DNA: TGTGCCAGCAGTAGCCTCAGGGGCAATCAGCCCCAGCATTTT.

The chain recombines TRBV5-1 with TRBJ1-4; 8 bases line up with TRBD1. With V trimmed by 1 base and J by 7 bases, 9 bases remained unmatched. The V gene's germline CDR1 is SGHRS and CDR2 YFSETQ. The length of the CDR3 is 16 residues. The CDR3 reads CASSLNSGGAGEKLFF. CDR3 coding DNA: TGCGCCAGCAGCTTGAATTCAGGGGGCGCAGGTGAAAAACTGTTTTTT.